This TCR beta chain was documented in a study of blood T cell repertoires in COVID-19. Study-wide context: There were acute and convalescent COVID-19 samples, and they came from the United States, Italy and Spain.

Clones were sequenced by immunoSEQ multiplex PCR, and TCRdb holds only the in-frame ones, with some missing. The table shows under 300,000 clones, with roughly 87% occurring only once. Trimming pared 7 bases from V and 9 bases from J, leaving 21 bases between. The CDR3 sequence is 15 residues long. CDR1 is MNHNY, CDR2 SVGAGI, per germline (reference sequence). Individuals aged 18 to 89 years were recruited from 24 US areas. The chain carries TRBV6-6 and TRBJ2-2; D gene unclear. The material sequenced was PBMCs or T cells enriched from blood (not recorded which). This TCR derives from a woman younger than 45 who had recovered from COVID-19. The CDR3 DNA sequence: TGTGCCAGCACCTCGGAGCGACTCCGTCCCCGGGAGCTGTTTTTT. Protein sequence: CASTSERLRPRELFF.